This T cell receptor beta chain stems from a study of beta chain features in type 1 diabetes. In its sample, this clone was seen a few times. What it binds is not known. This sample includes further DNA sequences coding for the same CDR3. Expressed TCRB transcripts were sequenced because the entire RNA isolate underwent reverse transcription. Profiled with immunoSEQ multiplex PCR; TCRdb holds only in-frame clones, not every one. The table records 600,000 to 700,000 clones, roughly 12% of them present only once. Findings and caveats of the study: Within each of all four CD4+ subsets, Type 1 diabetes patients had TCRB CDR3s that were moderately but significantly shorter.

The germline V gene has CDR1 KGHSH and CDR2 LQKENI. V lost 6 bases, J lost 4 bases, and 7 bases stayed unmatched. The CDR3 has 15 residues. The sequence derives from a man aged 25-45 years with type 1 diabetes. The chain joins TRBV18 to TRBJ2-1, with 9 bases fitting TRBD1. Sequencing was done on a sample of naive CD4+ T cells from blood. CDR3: CASSPGTGTYNEQFF. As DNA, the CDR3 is TGTGCCAGCTCGCCCGGGACAGGGACTTACAATGAGCAGTTCTTC.